This TCR beta chain appears in the sequencing data of a study of Ad26.COV2.S vaccination and SARS-CoV-2 variants. Regarding treatment: around 19 received Ad26.COV2.S at low or high dose, single or two shots; several received placebo; per-sample allocation not given. The samples were gathered on day 63 after the first injection of vaccine or placebo. Expressing Wuhan-strain SARS-CoV-2 spike, an Ad26 vector served as the vaccine. This clone has a handful of counts. The antigen remains undetermined. The CDR3 loop spans 17 amino acids. V was pared by 7 bases and J by 7 bases, with 17 bases of the junction left unmatched. Germline assignment: CDR1 SQVTM and CDR2 ANQGSEA. Study-wide points: Total T cell responses, in the TCR breadth and depth analyses, may have been underestimated.

Data came from immunoSEQ multiplex PCR; TCRdb stores just in-frame clones and leaves some out. The repertoire includes about 280,000 clones, 80% to 90% of them detected once, and around 3% sits in the top ten. This specimen consisted of peripheral blood, obtained in a trial of Ad26.COV2.S vaccine versus placebo. The chain uses TRBV29-1 and TRBJ2-1, with 12 bases fitting TRBD2. The receptor was derived from a person between 18 and 65 years old who received the Ad26.COV2.S COVID-19 vaccine or a placebo. DNA for the CDR3: TGCAGCGAGCTGCGGCTAGCGGGAGGGGGCGGTTTGAATGAGCAGTTCTTC. It translates to CSELRLAGGGGLNEQFF.